This T cell receptor beta chain was captured in a study of PD-1 blockade in classical Hodgkin lymphoma. Study-wide results and limits: Reports indicated that newly diagnosed patients had lower baseline TCR diversity than healthy donors did.

Each patient's relapse followed autologous stem cell transplantation, and brentuximab vedotin exposure varied. TCRdb keeps only in-frame clones here, not all; method: immunoSEQ multiplex PCR. This sample has roughly 15,000 clones; roughly 67% occur once, and the top ten carry more than 6.5%. Germline values: CDR1 KGHSH, CDR2 LQKENI. The CDR3 runs to 14 residues. V lost 4 bases, J lost 2 bases, and 8 bases lay in between. This clone was picked up a small number of times. Its antigen is currently unknown. The TCR sequence derives from a human donor with classical Hodgkin lymphoma. This sample comprised peripheral blood mononuclear cells (PBMCs), obtained before the second cycle of nivolumab. This chain connects TRBV18 to TRBJ1-4; weak D call: TRBD1 (5 bases). CDR3 bases: TGTGCCAGCTCACGCGGGGGGACTAATGAAAAACTGTTTTTT. This encodes CASSRGGTNEKLFF. The whole variable domain, filled in from reference TRBV18 and TRBJ1-4, reads NAGVMQNPRHLVRRRGQEARLRCSPMKGHSHVYWYRQLPEEGLKFMVYLQKENIIDESGMPKERFSAEFPKEGPSILRIQQVVRGDSAAYFCASSRGGTNEKLFFGSGTQLSVL.